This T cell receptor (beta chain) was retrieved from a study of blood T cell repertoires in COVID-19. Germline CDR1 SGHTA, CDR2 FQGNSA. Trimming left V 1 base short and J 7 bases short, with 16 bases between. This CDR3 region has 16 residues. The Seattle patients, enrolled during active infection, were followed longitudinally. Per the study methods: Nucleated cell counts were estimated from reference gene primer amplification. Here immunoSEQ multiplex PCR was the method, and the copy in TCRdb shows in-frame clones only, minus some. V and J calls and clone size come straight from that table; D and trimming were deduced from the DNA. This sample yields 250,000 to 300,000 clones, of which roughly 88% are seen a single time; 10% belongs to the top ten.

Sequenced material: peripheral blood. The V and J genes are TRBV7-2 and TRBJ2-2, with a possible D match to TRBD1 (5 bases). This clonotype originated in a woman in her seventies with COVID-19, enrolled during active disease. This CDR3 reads CASSLGGAGFVGELFF. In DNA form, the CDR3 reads TGTGCCAGCAGCTTAGGGGGTGCAGGGTTCGTCGGGGAGCTGTTTTTT.